The 21 T cell receptor beta chains in this list originate from one sample, sequenced in a study of immune evolution from preneoplasia to lung adenocarcinoma. Profiling relied on immunoSEQ multiplex PCR, and the TCRdb table lists in-frame clones only, not all of them. The repertoire includes some 3,900 clones, around 78% of them detected once, and 9.5% to 15% sits in the top ten. The specimen sequenced was FFPE minimally invasive lung adenocarcinoma tissue. The receptors originated from a person aged 65 to 85 with lung adenocarcinoma.

This chain uses TRBV28 with TRBJ1-6, with D uncertain. CDR1 MDHEN and CDR2 SYDVKM come from the germline V gene. This CDR3 contains 15 residues. V lost 6 bases and J lost 7, with 16 bases in between. CDR3 in amino acids: CASRLHLPRNSPLHF. CDR3 nucleotide sequence: TGTGCCAGCAGGTTACATTTACCAAGGAATTCACCCCTCCACTTT.

The chain uses TRBV28 and TRBJ2-3; 8 bases are shared with TRBD2. Germline V gene sequence: CDR1 MDHEN, CDR2 SYDVKM. The CDR3 covers 17 residues. V gave up 2 bases and J gave up 6 bases; unmatched junction bases: 13. The DNA of the CDR3 is TGTGCCAGCAGTTTAGGTAGCCAGCGGGAGTTCGGCGATACGCAGTATTTT. As protein: CASSLGSQREFGDTQYF.

This clone was seen a single time. This chain links TRBV18 with TRBJ2-5; no reliable D call. V lost 4 bases and J 2 bases, leaving 17 bases between the germline ends. Germline V gene sequence: CDR1 KGHSH, CDR2 LQKENI. The CDR3 runs 16 residues. In nucleotides, the CDR3 is TGTGCCAGCTCACGACAAGTTCTTTCGCAACAAGAGACCCAGTACTTC. It is translated as CASSRQVLSQQETQYF.

The CDR3 is CASRRQGYNQPQHF. The CDR3 bases are TGTGCCAGTAGGAGGCAGGGATACAATCAGCCCCAGCATTTT. The genes are TRBV19 and TRBJ1-5; the D gene is possibly TRBD1 (5 bases). Deletions cut 6 bases from V and 3 bases from J, with 12 bases between. The CDR3 consists of 14 residues. The V gene's germline CDR1 is LNHDA and CDR2 SQIVND (reference sequence).

The J gene is TRBJ2-2, the V gene TRBV11-3; D perhaps matches TRBD2 (6 bases). The CDR3 is made up of 14 amino acids. Trimming shortened V by 4 bases and J by 7 bases, and 13 bases separated the two germline ends. Germline loops: CDR1 SGHNT, CDR2 YENEEA. In nucleotides, the CDR3 is TGTGCCAGCAGCTCGGGTGGAGGGATCGGGGAGCTGTTTTTT. Its translation is CASSSGGGIGELFF.

This rearrangement joins TRBV10-2 to TRBJ2-3; TRBD2 agrees at 8 bases. The CDR3 covers 17 residues. Per germline, CDR1 WSHSY and CDR2 SAAADI. The V gene end was trimmed by 2 bases and the J gene end by 2 bases; junction bases not matched to a gene: 9. Here the CDR3 DNA reads TGCGCCAGCAGTGAGCCCCTAGCGGGCGGCCACACAGATACGCAGTATTTT. This gives the protein CASSEPLAGGHTDTQYF.

The rearrangement joins TRBV30 to TRBJ2-2; D remains unclear. The CDR3 covers 11 residues. V lost 2 bases to trimming and J lost 7 bases, with 5 bases between them. The V gene's germline CDR1 is GTSNPN and CDR2 SVGIG (reference sequence). CDR3 region: CAWSLGGELFF. CDR3 DNA: TGTGCCTGGAGTTTGGGCGGGGAGCTGTTTTTT. The variable domain in full, completed from reference TRBV30 and TRBJ2-2, reads SQTIHQWPATLVQPVGSPLSLECTVEGTSNPNLYWYRQAAGRGLQLLFYSVGIGQISSEVPQNLSASRPQDRQFILSSKKLLLSDSGFYLCAWSLGGELFFGEGSRLTVL.

This clone is labeled as large. The chain links TRBV28 to TRBJ2-1, with 7 bases that match TRBD1. Germline V gene lookup returns CDR1 MDHEN and CDR2 SYDVKM. The ends lost 5 bases at V and 8 bases at J; junction bases unmatched: 18. The CDR3 spans 17 residues. CDR3: CASSMKGARRPGDEQFF. The CDR3 DNA reads as TGTGCCAGCAGTATGAAGGGGGCAAGGCGGCCCGGGGATGAGCAGTTCTTC.

This chain connects TRBV7-2 to TRBJ2-3; D may be TRBD1 (5 bases). CDR1 SGHTA and CDR2 FQGNSA come from the germline V gene. This CDR3 has 14 amino acids. With 7 bases removed from V and 6 bases from J, the gap between germline ends came to 17 bases. The CDR3, as DNA: TGTGCCAGCAAGAGTGGACAACAATATGATACGCAGTATTTT. It yields the protein CASKSGQQYDTQYF.

The chain is built from TRBV18 and TRBJ2-7, with 7 nucleotides matching TRBD2. After removal of 3 bases from V and 7 bases from J, the junction contained 12 bases not matched to a gene. Germline CDR1 KGHSH, CDR2 LQKENI. The CDR3 consists of 15 residues. CDR3 DNA: TGTGCCAGCTCACCCAGCCTAGCGGACCTCTGGGAGCAGTACTTC. This sequence encodes CASSPSLADLWEQYF.

V gene TRBV7-8 combines with J gene TRBJ2-2; D may be TRBD2 (6 bases). The CDR3 totals 15 residues. With 5 bases removed from V and 8 bases from J, the gap between germline ends came to 18 bases. Germline assignment: CDR1 SGHVS and CDR2 FQNEAQ. The CDR3: CASSRGRGRTGELFF. The CDR3 DNA reads as TGTGCCAGCAGCCGAGGGCGGGGTCGTACTGGGGAGCTGTTTTTT.

CDR3 sequence: CASSVEASGMYEQYF. The CDR3 nucleotides are TGTGCCAGCAGCGTAGAGGCTAGCGGGATGTACGAGCAGTACTTC. This chain links TRBV9 with TRBJ2-7; TRBD2 aligns across 9 bases. Looked up from germline, CDR1 is SGDLS and CDR2 is YYNGEE. V trimming: 0 bases; J trimming: 4 bases; junction bases outside the gene matches: 5. This CDR3 comprises 15 residues.

V usage is TRBV5-1 and J usage is TRBJ1-4; a possible D gene is TRBD1 (5 bases). Germline loops: CDR1 SGHRS, CDR2 YFSETQ. V lost 1 base and J 7 bases, leaving 8 bases between the germline ends. This CDR3 comprises 13 residues. Here the CDR3 DNA reads TGCGCCAGCAGCTTGCAGAGGGGTGAAAAACTGTTTTTT. Encoded protein: CASSLQRGEKLFF.

This chain connects TRBV5-4 to TRBJ1-1; 11 positions agree with TRBD1. CDR1 and CDR2 from the germline V gene are SGHNT and YYREEE (reference sequence). V shed 4 bases and J 3 bases; nucleotides not matched to a gene: 2. CDR3 length equals 14 residues. The CDR3 nucleotides are TGTGCCAGCAGCAGGGGACAGGGGGACACTGAAGCTTTCTTT. Its translation: CASSRGQGDTEAFF.

J is TRBJ1-2 and V is TRBV18; weak D call: TRBD1 (6 bases). This CDR3 comprises 13 residues. The germline V gene encodes CDR1 KGHSH and CDR2 LQKENI. V lost 2 bases, J lost 6 bases, and 10 bases lay in between. This chain's CDR3 is CASSPWGRDGYTF. CDR3 nucleotide sequence: TGTGCCAGCTCACCATGGGGGCGCGATGGCTACACCTTC.

Here the CDR3 DNA reads TGTGCCAGTGTAGCGGGAGTCTACGAGCAGTACTTC. Translated, it gives CASVAGVYEQYF. The chain recombines TRBV7-2 with TRBJ2-7; TRBD2 aligns across 9 bases. The CDR3 is 12 amino acids. Germline CDR1 and CDR2: SGHTA and FQGNSA. V gave up 9 bases and J gave up 3 bases; unmatched junction bases: 3.

The chain links TRBV7-9 to TRBJ1-1; D might be TRBD1 (5 bases). Germline loops: CDR1 SEHNR, CDR2 FQNEAQ (reference sequence). Trimming pared 1 base from V and 7 bases from J, leaving 16 bases between. The CDR3 contains 15 residues. The CDR3 loop is CASSLEEKGRVEAFF. The CDR3 nucleotides read TGTGCCAGCAGCTTAGAAGAAAAGGGGCGGGTTGAAGCTTTCTTT.

This clone appeared a few times. The chain employs TRBV27 and TRBJ1-5; D gene unclear. The V end was cut by 5 bases, the J end by 0 bases, with 5 bases between. CDR1 and CDR2 (germline): MNHEY, SMNVEV (reference sequence). This CDR3 region has 13 residues. CDR3 coding DNA: TGTGCCAGCAGTCACTATAGCAATCAGCCCCAGCATTTT. It specifies CASSHYSNQPQHF.

This clone was picked up one time. The DNA for the CDR3 is TGTGCCATGGGACCAAGCAATCAGCCCCAGCATTTT. It translates to CAMGPSNQPQHF. The V and J genes are TRBV10-3 and TRBJ1-5, with D maybe TRBD1 (5 bases). V lost 9 bases and J lost 1, with 7 bases in between. Germline loops: CDR1 ENHRY, CDR2 SYGVKD. CDR3 length: 12 amino acids.

The V and J genes are TRBV7-6 and TRBJ1-5; D is undetermined. The CDR3 extends over 15 amino acids. Per the germline V gene, CDR1 is SGHVS and CDR2 is FNYEAQ. The ends were cut back, 1 base at V and 6 bases at J, with 13 bases in the middle. The CDR3 here is CASSLEASRAQPQHF. The DNA for the CDR3 is TGTGCCAGCAGCTTAGAGGCCTCACGGGCTCAGCCCCAGCATTTT. The variable domain in full, with the rest retrieved from reference TRBV7-6 and TRBJ1-5, is GAGVSQSPRYKVTKRGQDVALRCDPISGHVSLYWYRQALGQGPEFLTYFNYEAQQDKSGLPNDRFSAERPEGSISTLTIQRTEQRDSAMYRCASSLEASRAQPQHFGDGTRLSIL.

The chain has TRBV5-4 and TRBJ1-1, with 10 bases fitting TRBD1. With 6 bases clipped from V and 5 bases from J, the junction kept 16 bases outside the gene matches. CDR1 SGHNT and CDR2 YYREEE come from the germline V gene (reference sequence). The CDR3 is made up of 17 amino acids. CDR3 protein: CASTPGTGVIAGTEAFF. CDR3 nucleotide sequence: TGTGCCAGCACCCCCGGGACAGGGGTGATAGCAGGAACTGAAGCTTTCTTT.